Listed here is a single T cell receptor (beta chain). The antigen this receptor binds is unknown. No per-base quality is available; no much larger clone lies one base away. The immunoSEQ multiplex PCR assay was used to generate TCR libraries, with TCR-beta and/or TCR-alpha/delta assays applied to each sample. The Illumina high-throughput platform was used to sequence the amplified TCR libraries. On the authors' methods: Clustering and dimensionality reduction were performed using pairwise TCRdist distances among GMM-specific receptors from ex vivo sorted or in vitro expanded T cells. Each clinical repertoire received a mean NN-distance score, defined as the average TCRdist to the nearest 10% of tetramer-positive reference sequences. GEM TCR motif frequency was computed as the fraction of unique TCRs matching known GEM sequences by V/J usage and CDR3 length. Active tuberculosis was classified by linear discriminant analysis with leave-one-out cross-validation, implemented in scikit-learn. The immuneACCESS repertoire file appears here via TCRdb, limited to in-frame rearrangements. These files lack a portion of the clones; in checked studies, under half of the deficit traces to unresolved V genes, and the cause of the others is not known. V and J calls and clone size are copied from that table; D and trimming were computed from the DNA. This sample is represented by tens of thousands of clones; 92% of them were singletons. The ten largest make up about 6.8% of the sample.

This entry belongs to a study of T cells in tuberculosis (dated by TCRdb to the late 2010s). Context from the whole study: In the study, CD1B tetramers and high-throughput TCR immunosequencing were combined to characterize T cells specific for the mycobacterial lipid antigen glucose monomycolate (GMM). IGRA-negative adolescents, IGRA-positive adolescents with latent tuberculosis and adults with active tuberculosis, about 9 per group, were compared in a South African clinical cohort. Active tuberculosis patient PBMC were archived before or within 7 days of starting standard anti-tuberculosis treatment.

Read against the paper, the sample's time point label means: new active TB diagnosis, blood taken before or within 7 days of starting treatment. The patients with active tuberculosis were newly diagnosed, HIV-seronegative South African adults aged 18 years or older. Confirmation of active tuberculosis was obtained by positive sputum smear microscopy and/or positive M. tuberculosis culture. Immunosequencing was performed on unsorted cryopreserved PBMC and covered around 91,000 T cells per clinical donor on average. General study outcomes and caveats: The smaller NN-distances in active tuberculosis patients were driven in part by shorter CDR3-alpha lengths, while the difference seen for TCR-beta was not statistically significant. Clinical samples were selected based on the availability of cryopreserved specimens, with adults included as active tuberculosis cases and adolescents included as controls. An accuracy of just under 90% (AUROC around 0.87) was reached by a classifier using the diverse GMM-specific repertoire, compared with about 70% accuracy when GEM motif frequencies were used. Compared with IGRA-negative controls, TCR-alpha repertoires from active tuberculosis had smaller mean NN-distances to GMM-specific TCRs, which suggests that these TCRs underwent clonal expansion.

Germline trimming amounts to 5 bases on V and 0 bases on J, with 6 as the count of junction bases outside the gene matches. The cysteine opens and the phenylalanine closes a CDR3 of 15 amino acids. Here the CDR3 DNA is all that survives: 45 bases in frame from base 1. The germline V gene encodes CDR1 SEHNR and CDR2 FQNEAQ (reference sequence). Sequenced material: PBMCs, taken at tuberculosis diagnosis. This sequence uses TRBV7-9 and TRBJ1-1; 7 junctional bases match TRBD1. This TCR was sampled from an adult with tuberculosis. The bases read TGTGCCAGCAGCCCTGGGACAGCCATGAACACTGAAGCTTTCTTT. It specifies CASSPGTAMNTEAFF.